The sequence of this T cell receptor (beta chain) was determined in a study of OX40 agonist ivuxolimab in advanced cancers. Study-wide results and limits: Researchers did not establish what antigens the expanded peripheral T cells target.

A remark on this clone: The target antigen is unknown.

Sequenced by immunoSEQ multiplex PCR; TCRdb stores in-frame clones only, minus some. The sample yields roughly 99,000 clones, around 93% seen once. The germline gives CDR1 MNHEY, CDR2 SVGAGI. J gave up 6 bases and V 0 bases, and 6 bases lay outside the gene matches. The CDR3 is 16 residues long. This chain links TRBV6-5 with TRBJ2-2, with TRBD1 matching 8 bases. The sequencing here drew on CD4+ or CD8+ T cells sorted from blood, taken in a trial of the OX40 agonist ivuxolimab. This receptor was taken from an adult with an advanced solid tumor such as melanoma, head and neck, liver or kidney cancer. The CDR3 protein is CASSYSVRGRPGELFF. The CDR3 region has the DNA TGTGCCAGCAGTTACTCAGTCAGGGGGCGACCCGGGGAGCTGTTTTTT.